This is a list of T cell receptor beta chains from one sample in a study of blood T cell repertoires in COVID-19. Produced via immunoSEQ multiplex PCR; TCRdb's table is partial and in-frame only. This table holds tens of thousands of clones, about four fifths found once. Sequencing was carried out using peripheral blood. The receptors were gathered from a man between 65 and 85 years old with acute or convalescent COVID-19. The CDR3 runs from the conserved cysteine through the conserved F or W. The D gene is left open where the match is weak. Clone size is stated in some rows and not others, as once, few, many or a class when expanded.

clone size,J gene,V gene,D gene,CDR3 DNA,CDR3 protein
few,TRBJ2-1,TRBV5-1,NA,TGCGCCAGCAGCTTGATGCAGGGGGGCGATGAGCAGTTCTTC,CASSLMQGGDEQFF
few,TRBJ1-5,TRBV19,TRBD1,TGTGCCAGTAGGGACCGGGACAGGGGCAATCAGCCCCAGCATTTT,CASRDRDRGNQPQHF
NA,TRBJ1-2,TRBV6-6,TRBD1,TGTGCCAGCAGCATCGACAGGGGCTATGGCTACACCTTC,CASSIDRGYGYTF
NA,TRBJ1-5,TRBV5-5,TRBD1,TGTGCCAGCAGCATGTGGGGGACAGTTAATCAGCCCCAGCATTTT,CASSMWGTVNQPQHF
NA,TRBJ2-7,TRBV7-2,NA,TGTGCCAGCAGCTTTCCGGGCTACGAGCAGTACTTC,CASSFPGYEQYF
NA,TRBJ2-7,TRBV14,NA,TGTGCCAGCAGCCAAGGTGGGAGGAGGGGTTCCTACGAGCAGTACTTC,CASSQGGRRGSYEQYF
NA,TRBJ1-1,TRBV18,NA,TGTGCCAGCTCACTGTTAGGGGGATTGGGGAACACTGAAGCTTTCTTT,CASSLLGGLGNTEAFF
few,TRBJ2-7,TRBV7-2,NA,TGTGCCAGCAGCTTAGCGAGTGGGCAATACGAGCAGTACTTC,CASSLASGQYEQYF
NA,TRBJ1-5,TRBV15,NA,TGTGCCACCAGCTCGGAGAATCAGCCCCAGCATTTT,CATSSENQPQHF
NA,TRBJ2-3,TRBV5-6,NA,TGTGCCAGCAGCTTGGCCGGAAGCGCCACGCAGTATTTT,CASSLAGSATQYF
NA,TRBJ2-7,TRBV10-3,TRBD2,TGTGCCATCAGTGACCCGACTAGCGGGAATTACGAGCAGTACTTC,CAISDPTSGNYEQYF
NA,TRBJ1-1,TRBV19,NA,TGTGCCAGTAGTATGGGGGTAAGGGGGAACCTGAACACTGAAGCTTTCTTT,CASSMGVRGNLNTEAFF
NA,TRBJ1-4,TRBV24-1,TRBD1,TGTGCCACCTCTGCCCCGGACAGGGGGGCTGAAAAACTGTTTTTT,CATSAPDRGAEKLFF
NA,TRBJ2-3,TRBV28,TRBD1,TGTGCCAGCAGTTCAAACAGGGGGATCCTCCTACCAGGCACAGATACGCAGTATTTT,CASSSNRGILLPGTDTQYF
NA,TRBJ2-5,TRBV6-5,TRBD1,TGTGCCAGCAGTCTGGACAGGCAAGAGACCCAGTACTTC,CASSLDRQETQYF
NA,TRBJ1-5,TRBV6-1,NA,TGTGCCAGCAGTGAAACCCTCAGACAGCCCCAGCATTTT,CASSETLRQPQHF
NA,TRBJ2-7,TRBV6-2/TRBV6-3,NA,TGTGCCAGCAGTGGCTCAAGGACTTCCTCCTACGAGCAGTACTTC,CASSGSRTSSYEQYF
NA,TRBJ1-5,TRBV28,NA,TGTGCCAGCAGTTTTAGTGGGGCCGGTAGCAATCAGCCCCAGCATTTT,CASSFSGAGSNQPQHF
NA,TRBJ2-4,TRBV20-1,TRBD1,TGCAGTGCTAGTATGACAGGGCAAGACATTCAGTACTTC,CSASMTGQDIQYF
few,TRBJ2-1,TRBV27,NA,TGTGCCAGCAGTGCCAAACAGGGTATCTACAATGAGCAGTTCTTC,CASSAKQGIYNEQFF
many,TRBJ2-1,TRBV20-1,TRBD1,TGCAGTGCCCGGGACAGCAATGAGCAGTTCTTC,CSARDSNEQFF
NA,TRBJ1-1,TRBV19,TRBD1,TGTGCCAGTAGTCTCCTTCGACAGGGAGGAGGAGCTTTCTTT,CASSLLRQGGGAFF